The 12 T cell receptor beta chains given below trace back to one sample, sequenced in a study of T cells in Graves' hyperthyroidism and ophthalmopathy. Researchers amplified the TCR beta CDR3 regions from RNA transcripts. RT-PCR in the first round (using the HTBI primer set) targeted the TCR CDR3. TCRdb re-derived calls from the multiplex PCR reads in MiXCR, one entry per CDR3 protein. The sample yields nearly 750,000 distinct CDR3 sequences, 30% to 40% seen once. The sample taken for sequencing was blood. The receptors originated from a woman in her thirties or forties with Graves' hyperthyroidism.

This clonotype was picked up many times. The gene calls are TRBV19 and TRBJ1-1; 10 bases map to TRBD1. CDR1 LNHDA and CDR2 SQIVND come from the germline V gene (reference sequence). With 6 bases clipped from V and 5 bases from J, the junction kept 6 bases outside the gene matches. The CDR3 covers 14 residues. DNA for the CDR3: TGTGCCAGTAGAAATCGGGACAGGGGAACTGAAGCTTTCTTT. The encoded protein is CASRNRDRGTEAFF.

This sequence joins TRBV24-1 and TRBJ1-2; D is unclear. Looked up from germline, CDR1 is KGHDR and CDR2 is SFDVKD. This CDR3 region has 13 residues. Trimming left V 5 bases short and J 7 bases short, with 13 bases between. This CDR3 reads CATSGGEVRGYTF. CDR3 in DNA: TGTGCCACCAGTGGCGGGGAAGTTCGTGGCTACACCTTC.

In this sample, this clonotype turned up a few times. The CDR3 spells CASSLLVWGSEETQYF. In DNA, the CDR3 is TGTGCCAGCAGTTTATTAGTCTGGGGCAGTGAAGAGACCCAGTACTTC. This rearrangement joins TRBV28 to TRBJ2-5; a possible D gene is TRBD1 (5 bases). V lost 1 base and J 3 bases, leaving 15 bases between the germline ends. Germline lookup yields CDR1 MDHEN and CDR2 SYDVKM. There are 16 residues in the CDR3.

Here the CDR3 reads CATREEGGNQPQHF. The CDR3 DNA sequence: TGTGCCACCAGGGAGGAAGGTGGAAATCAGCCCCAGCATTTT. The V and J genes are TRBV10-3 and TRBJ1-5; tentative D call: TRBD1 (5 bases). CDR3 size: 14 residues. The germline gives CDR1 ENHRY, CDR2 SYGVKD. Trimming pared 10 bases from V and 4 bases from J, leaving 17 bases between.

This clonotype was counted ten times or more. The V gene is TRBV6-4, the J gene TRBJ2-2, with D unresolved. Trimming cost V 3 bases and J 5 bases, with 7 bases left between them. CDR1 is MRHNA, CDR2 SNTAGT, per germline. The CDR3 is 13 amino acids. The CDR3 loop is CASSEQETGELFF. DNA for the CDR3: TGTGCCAGCAGTGAGCAAGAAACCGGGGAGCTGTTTTTT.

A few counts support this clonotype. This chain uses TRBV4-1 with TRBJ2-6, with D perhaps matching TRBD1 (5 bases). Germline V gene data show CDR1 as MGHRA and CDR2 as YSYEKL. The V and J ends lost 1 base and 4 bases respectively, with 8 bases between them. The CDR3 covers 15 residues. CDR3 DNA sequence: TGCGCCAGCAGCCAAGTCAGGACAGGGGCCAACGTCCTGACTTTC. Its translation is CASSQVRTGANVLTF.

The chain employs TRBV20-1 and TRBJ2-5; TRBD1 agrees at 8 bases. Trimming removed 5 bases from V and 4 bases from J; junction bases left unmatched: 3. This CDR3 spans 12 amino acids. CDR1 DFQATT and CDR2 SNEGSKA come from the germline V gene (reference sequence). In DNA form, the CDR3 reads TGCAGTGCTGGGGGGACAGGAGAGACCCAGTACTTC. Amino acids: CSAGGTGETQYF.

This clonotype was seen more than once but under ten times. The chain joins TRBV4-1 to TRBJ1-2, with 9 positions matching TRBD1. The V and J ends lost 3 bases and 8 bases, in that order; junction bases with no gene match: 7. This CDR3 is built from 14 residues. Germline V gene data show CDR1 as MGHRA and CDR2 as YSYEKL. CDR3 bases: TGCGCCAGCAGCCAGGCCGGGACAGGGTACGGCTACACCTTC. It codes for CASSQAGTGYGYTF.

The CDR3 DNA reads TGTGCCAGCTCACCCCGGGACAGTAATAATTCACCCCTCCACTTT. Protein: CASSPRDSNNSPLHF. The chain has TRBV10-3 and TRBJ1-6; 7 bases line up with TRBD1. The CDR3 is 15 residues long. Unmatched junction bases numbered 11, after V lost 10 bases and J lost 5 bases. Germline V gene lookup returns CDR1 ENHRY and CDR2 SYGVKD.

The rearrangement joins TRBV7-8 to TRBJ1-1; D ambiguous. Trimming stripped 1 base from V and 4 bases from J, with 10 bases between. This CDR3 is 14 amino acids long. Germline V gene data show CDR1 as SGHVS and CDR2 as FQNEAQ. The chain's CDR3 is CASSLEEVRTEAFF. For the CDR3, the DNA is TGTGCCAGCAGCTTAGAAGAGGTTCGCACTGAAGCTTTCTTT.

This clonotype was observed a handful of times. The chain couples TRBV7-6 to TRBJ1-6, with no clear D. The germline V gene has CDR1 SGHVS and CDR2 FNYEAQ. V lost 1 base and J 10 bases, leaving 11 bases between the germline ends. This CDR3 is 14 amino acids long. CDR3 in DNA: TGTGCCAGCAGCTTAGATCCGGGAGGCTCACCCCTCCACTTT. Its translation is CASSLDPGGSPLHF.

This clonotype was seen a handful of times. The V call is TRBV20-1, the J call TRBJ1-1; weak D call: TRBD1 (6 bases). The CDR3 loop spans 15 amino acids. Per germline, CDR1 DFQATT and CDR2 SNEGSKA (reference sequence). The ends were cut back, 8 bases at V and 1 base at J, with 20 bases in the middle. The CDR3 region has the DNA TGCAGTCAAGAAAACCTTAAGGGGGGGAACACTGAAGCTTTCTTT. Its protein product is CSQENLKGGNTEAFF.